The 10 T cell receptor beta chains given below trace back to one sample, sequenced in a study of early stage breast cancer tumors. The table came from immunoSEQ multiplex PCR; TCRdb's copy has only in-frame clones and leaves some out. The profile shows more than 55,000 clones, approximately 80% of them singletons. Specimen: blood. These receptor sequences come from a person between 30 and 45 years old with breast cancer.

V gene TRBV11-2 combines with J gene TRBJ2-5; 7 bases are shared with TRBD1. CDR3 length equals 13 residues. Germline V lookup: CDR1 SGHAT, CDR2 FQNNGV. The junction had 2 bases not matched to a gene; V was cut back by 5 bases and J by 2 bases. In DNA form, the CDR3 reads TGTGCCAGCAGCCGGGACAGACAAGAGACCCAGTACTTC. This sequence encodes CASSRDRQETQYF.

V usage is TRBV7-2 and J usage is TRBJ2-6; D unclear. The CDR3 has 15 residues. The V and J ends lost 7 bases and 1 base respectively, with 11 bases between them. Per the germline V gene, CDR1 is SGHTA and CDR2 is FQGNSA. The CDR3 sequence: CASTERRSGANVLTF. Written as DNA, the CDR3 is TGTGCCAGCACCGAGAGGCGTTCTGGGGCCAACGTCCTGACTTTC.

The CDR3 here is CSALTQGASGANVLTF. In nucleotides, the CDR3 is TGCAGCGCCCTGACACAGGGGGCGTCTGGGGCCAACGTCCTGACTTTC. V usage is TRBV29-1 and J usage is TRBJ2-6, with 9 nucleotides matching TRBD1. Germline V gives CDR1 SQVTM, CDR2 ANQGSEA. Trimming removed 7 bases from V and 1 base from J; junction bases left unmatched: 8. The CDR3 runs to 16 residues.

The chain carries TRBV5-8 and TRBJ2-2; no clear D. Germline V gives CDR1 SGHTS, CDR2 YDEGEE. The V gene lost 4 bases and the J gene lost 1 base, with 11 bases spanning the gap. The CDR3 consists of 15 residues. The CDR3 protein is CASSRVGLNTGELFF. As DNA, the CDR3 is TGTGCCAGCAGCCGCGTCGGATTGAACACCGGGGAGCTGTTTTTT.

The gene calls are TRBV7-9 and TRBJ1-1; 9 nucleotides line up with TRBD1. Losses at the gene ends were 2 bases for V and 5 bases for J; bases not matched to a gene: 9. Germline V gene lookup returns CDR1 SEHNR and CDR2 FQNEAQ (reference sequence). The CDR3 has 16 residues. Here the CDR3 reads CASSLSGTGIPTEAFF. The CDR3 nucleotides read TGTGCCAGCAGCTTATCCGGGACAGGGATACCGACTGAAGCTTTCTTT.

The CDR3 here is CAISEGVTSGRGSYEQYF. The CDR3 DNA reads as TGTGCCATCAGTGAAGGAGTGACTAGCGGGAGAGGCTCCTACGAGCAGTACTTC. The chain employs TRBV10-3 and TRBJ2-7; TRBD2 matches 12 bases. This CDR3 spans 18 amino acids. The trim removed 3 bases at V and 0 bases at J, leaving 9 bases unmatched. The germline CDR1 and CDR2 sequences are ENHRY and SYGVKD.

V gene TRBV10-1 combines with J gene TRBJ2-7, with D perhaps matching TRBD1 (6 bases). Deletions cut 6 bases from V and 6 bases from J, with 18 bases between. This CDR3 is built from 14 residues. Germline CDR1 and CDR2: WNHNN and SYGVQD (reference sequence). As DNA, the CDR3 is TGCGCCAGCAGCCCTGTGGGGACAACGGGCGAGCAGTACTTC. It encodes CASSPVGTTGEQYF.

The CDR3 reads CASSLTGSGGPDTQYF. The CDR3 DNA follows: TGTGCCAGCAGCTTAACGGGTTCGGGAGGGCCAGATACGCAGTATTTT. The chain joins TRBV7-3 to TRBJ2-3, with 8 bases lining up with TRBD2. CDR3 size: 16 residues. V dropped 0 bases and J dropped 4; count of bases not matched to a gene: 6. In germline, CDR1 is SGHTA, CDR2 FQGTGA.

The rearrangement links TRBV10-3 to TRBJ2-1; 10 bases are a match to TRBD2. Germline values: CDR1 ENHRY, CDR2 SYGVKD. V lost 6 bases and J lost 7; bases outside the gene matches: 9. CDR3 length: 15 residues. The CDR3 here is CAIRASGRAGNEQFF. The CDR3 nucleotides read TGTGCCATCAGGGCCAGCGGGAGGGCCGGAAATGAGCAGTTCTTC.

The V and J genes are TRBV30 and TRBJ1-1; D gene ambiguous. The V end was cut by 1 base, the J end by 1 base, with 7 bases between. Looked up from germline, CDR1 is GTSNPN and CDR2 is SVGIG (reference sequence). This CDR3 has 13 residues. This CDR3 reads CAWSADGNTEAFF. The CDR3 nucleotides read TGTGCCTGGAGTGCGGACGGGAACACTGAAGCTTTCTTT.